This entry features one TCR beta chain sequence. Its antigen is unknown. The data were obtained in a study of cytomegalovirus exposure and HLA in healthy donors. Germline CDR1 reads SNHLY; CDR2 reads FYNNEI. The CDR3 covers 16 residues. V shed 1 base and J shed 5 bases, with 15 bases lying between them. Sequencing used immunoSEQ multiplex PCR; TCRdb keeps in-frame clones, though not all of them. The sample yields under 400,000 clones, 86% seen once. Study-wide results and limits: Reportedly, cytomegalovirus status was diagnosed with high sensitivity and specificity. The investigators catalogued about 170 TCR beta chains as cytomegalovirus-associated.

The sample was PBMCs. The receptor comes from a woman aged 18-29 years in good health and CMV-seronegative. The genes are TRBV2 and TRBJ2-1; tentatively, D is TRBD2 (5 bases). The CDR3 protein is CASSEEELVVHNEQFF. CDR3 sequence (DNA): TGTGCCAGCAGTGAAGAGGAACTAGTTGTGCACAATGAGCAGTTCTTC.